This T cell receptor beta chain was recovered during a study of blood T cell repertoires in COVID-19. Study at large: PBMCs, B-cell-depleted T cells, or T cells were the source of the cDNA or gDNA that made up the material.

Participants came from under 30 US areas, aged roughly 18 to 95 years. Assignments of participants to cohorts depended upon their own reported clinical history. This clone was recorded once. This CDR3 is 14 amino acids long. CDR1 is SGHNT, CDR2 YYREEE, per germline (reference sequence). V shed 3 bases and J 5 bases; nucleotides not matched to a gene: 6. TCRdb keeps only in-frame clones here, not all; method: immunoSEQ multiplex PCR. Of about 180,000 clones listed, approximately 89% are singletons. The sequence came from a middle-aged man who had recovered from COVID-19. Sequenced material: PBMCs or T cells enriched from blood (not recorded which). This sequence joins TRBV5-4 and TRBJ2-7; TRBD1 agrees at 9 bases. DNA for the CDR3: TGTGCCAGCAGCTACCTCGGGACAGGGAACGAGCAGTACTTC. Translation: CASSYLGTGNEQYF.